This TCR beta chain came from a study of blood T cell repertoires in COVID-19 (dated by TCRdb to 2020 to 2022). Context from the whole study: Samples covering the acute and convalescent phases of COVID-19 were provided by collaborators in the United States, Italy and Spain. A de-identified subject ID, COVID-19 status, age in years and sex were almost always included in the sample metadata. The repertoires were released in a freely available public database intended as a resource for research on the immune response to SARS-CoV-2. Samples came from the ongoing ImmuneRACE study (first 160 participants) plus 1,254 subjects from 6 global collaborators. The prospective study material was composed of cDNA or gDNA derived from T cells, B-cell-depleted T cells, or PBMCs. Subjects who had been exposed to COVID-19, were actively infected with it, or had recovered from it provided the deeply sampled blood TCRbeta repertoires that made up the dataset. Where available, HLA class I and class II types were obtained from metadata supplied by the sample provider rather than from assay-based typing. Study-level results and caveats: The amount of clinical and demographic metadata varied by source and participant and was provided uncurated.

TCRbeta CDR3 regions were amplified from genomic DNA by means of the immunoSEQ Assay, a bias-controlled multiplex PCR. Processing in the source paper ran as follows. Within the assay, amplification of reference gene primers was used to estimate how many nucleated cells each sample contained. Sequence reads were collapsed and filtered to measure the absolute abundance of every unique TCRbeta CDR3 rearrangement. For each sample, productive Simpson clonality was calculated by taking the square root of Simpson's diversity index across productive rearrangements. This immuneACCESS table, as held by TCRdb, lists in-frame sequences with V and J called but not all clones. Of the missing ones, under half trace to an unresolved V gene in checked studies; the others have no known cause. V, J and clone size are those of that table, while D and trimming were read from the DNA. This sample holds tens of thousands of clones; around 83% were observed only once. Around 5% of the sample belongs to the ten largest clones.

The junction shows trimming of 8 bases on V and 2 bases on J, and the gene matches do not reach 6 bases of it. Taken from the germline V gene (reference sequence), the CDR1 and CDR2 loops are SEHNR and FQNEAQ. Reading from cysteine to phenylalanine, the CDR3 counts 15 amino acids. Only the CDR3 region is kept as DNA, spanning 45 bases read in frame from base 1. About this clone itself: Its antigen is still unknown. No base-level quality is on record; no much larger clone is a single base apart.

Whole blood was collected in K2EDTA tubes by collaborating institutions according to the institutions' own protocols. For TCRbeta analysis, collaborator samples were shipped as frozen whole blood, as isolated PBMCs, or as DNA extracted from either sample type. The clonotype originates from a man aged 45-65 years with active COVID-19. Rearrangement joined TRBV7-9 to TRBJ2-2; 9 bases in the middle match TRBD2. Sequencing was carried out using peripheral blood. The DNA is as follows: TGTGCCAGCGGTCGCGGGGGGGTTAACACCGGGGAGCTGTTTTTT. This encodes CASGRGGVNTGELFF.